One and the same sample provided the 26 T cell receptor beta chains below, sequenced in a study of CD8 T cells in Susac syndrome. RNA totalling about 0.45 to 1 ug underwent reverse transcription with random hexamers. MiXCR, run by TCRdb on the immunoSEQ multiplex PCR reads, gives a single entry per CDR3 protein. Of 150,000 to 200,000 distinct CDR3 sequences in the sample, around 95% are singletons; the top ten hold approximately 0.089%. Sequencing was done on a sample of CD4+ T cells from PBMCs. Receptor source: a human donor with Susac syndrome.

The chain carries TRBV12-3 or TRBV12-4 and TRBJ1-2; unclear D gene. With 5 bases removed from V and 6 bases from J, the gap between germline ends came to 13 bases. The CDR3 loop spans 13 amino acids. The CDR3 DNA reads as TGTGCCAGCAGTATGGGTCATGGAGATGGCTACACCTTC. Residues: CASSMGHGDGYTF.

The chain carries TRBV5-1 and TRBJ1-6, with 8 bases identical to TRBD1. The CDR3 is 16 amino acids. Germline trimming cut 0 bases from V and 8 bases from J; bases unmatched to any gene: 7. Germline CDR1 and CDR2: SGHRS and YFSETQ. The chain's CDR3 is CASSLAVRGPDSPLHF. The DNA of the CDR3 is TGCGCCAGCAGCTTGGCCGTCAGGGGGCCGGATTCACCCCTCCACTTT.

The J gene is TRBJ1-2, the V gene TRBV29-1; 8 nucleotides line up with TRBD1. With 7 bases clipped from V and 4 bases from J, the junction kept 5 bases outside the gene matches. CDR1 and CDR2 from the germline V gene are SQVTM and ANQGSEA. This CDR3 contains 12 residues. CDR3 region: CSAPTGVYGYTF. In DNA, the CDR3 is TGCAGCGCTCCGACAGGGGTCTATGGCTACACCTTC.

J is TRBJ2-3 and V is TRBV5-1, with TRBD2 identical over 10 bases. The germline gives CDR1 SGHRS, CDR2 YFSETQ. The CDR3 totals 16 residues. The junction had 8 bases not matched to a gene; V was cut back by 5 bases and J by 2 bases. The DNA of the CDR3 is TGCGCCAGCAGTTCGCTAGCGGGGGCCTCCACAGATACGCAGTATTTT. It yields the protein CASSSLAGASTDTQYF.

V usage is TRBV5-1 and J usage is TRBJ2-2, with D perhaps TRBD1 (6 bases). Trimming pared 5 bases from V and 3 bases from J, leaving 11 bases between. Germline lookup yields CDR1 SGHRS and CDR2 YFSETQ. This CDR3 contains 14 residues. The DNA of the CDR3 is TGCGCCAGCAGGTGGACAGTGGACACCGGGGAGCTGTTTTTT. Translation gives CASRWTVDTGELFF. Combining the CDR3 with reference TRBV5-1 and TRBJ2-2 gives the whole variable domain KAGVTQTPRYLIKTRGQQVTLSCSPISGHRSVSWYQQTPGQGLQFLFEYFSETQRNKGNFPGRFSGRQFSNSRSEMNVSTLELGDSALYLCASRWTVDTGELFFGEGSRLTVL.

This clonotype came up once. V and J are TRBV29-1 and TRBJ1-2; D is possibly TRBD1 (5 bases). Germline lookup yields CDR1 SQVTM and CDR2 ANQGSEA. This CDR3 spans 17 amino acids. Deletions cut 4 bases from V and 3 bases from J, with 24 bases between. The CDR3 region has the DNA TGCAGCGTTGTCTTCCGGGGCAGGGAGCGGTTCGACTATGGCTACACCTTC. This encodes CSVVFRGRERFDYGYTF. Supplemented by reference TRBV29-1 and TRBJ1-2, the full variable domain reads SAVISQKPSRDICQRGTSLTIQCQVDSQVTMMFWYRQQPGQSLTLIATANQGSEATYESGFVIDKFPISRPNLTFSTLTVSNMSPEDSSIYLCSVVFRGRERFDYGYTFGSGTRLTVV.

The rearrangement links TRBV18 to TRBJ1-6; 7 bases match TRBD1. J gave up 10 bases and V 0 bases, and 3 bases lay outside the gene matches. The germline gives CDR1 KGHSH, CDR2 LQKENI. The CDR3 is made up of 14 amino acids. The CDR3 DNA is TGTGCCAGCTCACCACCCCAGGGGGACTCACCCCTCCACTTT. This translates into CASSPPQGDSPLHF.

The DNA of the CDR3 is TGCAGCGTGAACAGTATCATGAACACTGAAGCTTTCTTT. This translates into CSVNSIMNTEAFF. The chain has TRBV29-1 and TRBJ1-1; D is ambiguous. V lost 6 bases and J 0 bases, leaving 11 bases between the germline ends. CDR3 length: 13 amino acids. From germline, CDR1 is SQVTM and CDR2 ANQGSEA.

The rearrangement uses TRBV12-3 or TRBV12-4 and TRBJ2-7; D gene uncertain. The V gene lost 3 bases and the J gene lost 7 bases, with 10 bases spanning the gap. This CDR3 has 12 residues. The CDR3 sequence is CASSFGVGEQYF. CDR3 bases: TGTGCCAGCAGTTTTGGGGTGGGGGAGCAGTACTTC.

This rearrangement joins TRBV4-3 to TRBJ1-2; possibly TRBD1 for D (6 bases). In germline, CDR1 is LGHNA, CDR2 YSLEER. The V and J ends lost 1 base and 4 bases respectively, with 19 bases between them. This CDR3 is built from 17 residues. CDR3 amino acids: CASSQATGGGGSYGYTF. The CDR3 DNA reads TGCGCCAGCAGCCAAGCTACCGGGGGGGGCGGAAGCTATGGCTACACCTTC.

The CDR3 DNA reads TGTGCCTCCTCGGGACAGGGGGCGAGGGACTATGGCTACACCTTC. Translated, it gives CASSGQGARDYGYTF. The gene calls are TRBV24-1 and TRBJ1-2; 12 bases are a match to TRBD1. In germline, CDR1 is KGHDR, CDR2 SFDVKD. The CDR3 extends over 15 amino acids. V dropped 12 bases and J dropped 3; count of bases not matched to a gene: 10.

The V and J genes are TRBV30 and TRBJ1-3, with TRBD1 as a possible D gene (5 bases). The germline CDR1 and CDR2 sequences are GTSNPN and SVGIG (reference sequence). The CDR3 has 15 amino acids. The V end was cut by 3 bases, the J end by 0 bases, with 12 bases between. CDR3 nucleotide sequence: TGTGCCTGGAGCACGGGACCGTTCTCTGGAAACACCATATATTTT. Its translation is CAWSTGPFSGNTIYF. The full variable domain, in which reference TRBV30 and TRBJ1-3 provide the parts outside the CDR3, is SQTIHQWPATLVQPVGSPLSLECTVEGTSNPNLYWYRQAAGRGLQLLFYSVGIGQISSEVPQNLSASRPQDRQFILSSKKLLLSDSGFYLCAWSTGPFSGNTIYFGEGSWLTVV.

The V gene is TRBV14, the J gene TRBJ2-5; unclear D gene. The CDR3 loop spans 13 amino acids. V was pared by 0 bases and J by 7 bases, with 9 bases between. Germline CDR1 SGHDN, CDR2 FVKESK. Written as DNA, the CDR3 is TGTGCCAGCAGCCAAGATTTCGAGCTGACCCAGTACTTC. It is translated as CASSQDFELTQYF.

The V and J genes are TRBV11-3 and TRBJ2-2, with 8 nucleotides matching TRBD1. J was trimmed by 7 bases and V by 3 bases; bases with no gene match: 4. In germline, CDR1 is SGHNT, CDR2 YENEEA. This CDR3 has 14 amino acids. CDR3 nucleotide sequence: TGTGCCAGCAGCTTGACAGGGGCCGGCGGGGAGCTGTTTTTT. It translates to CASSLTGAGGELFF.

The J gene is TRBJ1-1, the V gene TRBV30; D gene unclear. Germline V gene lookup returns CDR1 GTSNPN and CDR2 SVGIG (reference sequence). The CDR3 is 13 residues long. Trimming left V 3 bases short and J 4 bases short, with 12 bases between. In DNA, the CDR3 is TGTGCCTGGAGCAGAGATGGTGGCACTGAAGCTTTCTTT. It encodes CAWSRDGGTEAFF.

This chain connects TRBV27 to TRBJ1-6, with D possibly TRBD1 on 5 matching bases. Trimming cost V 6 bases and J 7 bases, with 16 bases left between them. Germline CDR1 reads MNHEY; CDR2 reads SMNVEV (reference sequence). This CDR3 has 15 amino acids. CDR3 sequence (DNA): TGTGCCAGCAGCCGGGACCGCGCTCGGAATTCACCCCTCCACTTT. Its protein product is CASSRDRARNSPLHF.

This clonotype is a singleton in its sample. The CDR3 protein is CSPWTGQDEQFF. The CDR3 DNA is TGCAGTCCCTGGACAGGGCAGGATGAGCAGTTCTTC. This chain joins TRBV20-1 and TRBJ2-1; 8 bases are a match to TRBD1. The germline V gene encodes CDR1 DFQATT and CDR2 SNEGSKA (reference sequence). CDR3 length: 12 amino acids. With 8 bases clipped from V and 8 bases from J, the junction kept 8 bases outside the gene matches.

The chain links TRBV4-3 to TRBJ1-5; D is perhaps TRBD1 (5 bases). CDR3 size: 15 residues. With 1 base removed from V and 1 base from J, the gap between germline ends came to 8 bases. The germline gives CDR1 LGHNA, CDR2 YSLEER. The DNA for the CDR3 is TGCGCCAGCAGCCAAGTAGCAGGGAGCAATCAGCCCCAGCATTTT. Its translation is CASSQVAGSNQPQHF.

This chain links TRBV27 with TRBJ1-1; D uncertain. From germline, CDR1 is MNHEY and CDR2 SMNVEV (reference sequence). There are 8 residues in the CDR3. This CDR3 is CRPDEAFF. DNA for the CDR3: TGTCGGCCGGATGAAGCTTTCTTT.

This clonotype has only a few counts. This sequence joins TRBV20-1 and TRBJ1-2; D ambiguous. Germline lookup yields CDR1 DFQATT and CDR2 SNEGSKA (reference sequence). The CDR3 length is 13 residues. V lost 3 bases and J lost 0, with 8 bases in between. CDR3 in amino acids: CSARPGANYGYTF. DNA of the CDR3: TGCAGTGCTAGGCCTGGGGCTAACTATGGCTACACCTTC.

This clonotype was observed a single time. The chain couples TRBV30 to TRBJ2-1; 7 nucleotides line up with TRBD2. Trimming removed 2 bases from V and 8 bases from J; junction bases left unmatched: 12. There are 15 residues in the CDR3. Germline V gene lookup returns CDR1 GTSNPN and CDR2 SVGIG (reference sequence). The CDR3: CAWSRASGQVDEQFF. The DNA for the CDR3 is TGTGCCTGGAGTCGGGCTAGCGGCCAGGTCGATGAGCAGTTCTTC.

V is TRBV18 and J is TRBJ2-7, with D uncertain. Trimming took off 2 bases at V and 3 bases at J, with 8 bases between the two ends. Germline loops: CDR1 KGHSH, CDR2 LQKENI. The CDR3 is 13 amino acids. In DNA, the CDR3 is TGTGCCAGCTCACCAGTGAAAATCTACGAGCAGTACTTC. Translation: CASSPVKIYEQYF. Drawing the rest from reference TRBV18 and TRBJ2-7, the complete variable domain is NAGVMQNPRHLVRRRGQEARLRCSPMKGHSHVYWYRQLPEEGLKFMVYLQKENIIDESGMPKERFSAEFPKEGPSILRIQQVVRGDSAAYFCASSPVKIYEQYFGPGTRLTVT.

The rearrangement links TRBV6-2 or TRBV6-3 to TRBJ2-7; D gene uncertain. Trimming shortened V by 5 bases and J by 6 bases, and 8 bases separated the two germline ends. The CDR3 has 11 amino acids. In germline, CDR1 is MNHEY, CDR2 SVGEGT. CDR3 DNA: TGTGCCAGCAGTGCTCCCGGCGAGCAGTACTTC. Its translation is CASSAPGEQYF.

V gene TRBV7-2 combines with J gene TRBJ2-7, with a tentative D call TRBD1 (7 bases). Germline V CDR1 and CDR2: SGHTA, FQGNSA. This CDR3 region has 15 residues. Trimming took 1 base from V and 4 from J, leaving 14 bases between them. The CDR3 loop reads CASSLGAGGYYEQYF. CDR3 bases: TGTGCCAGCAGCTTAGGGGCAGGGGGGTATTACGAGCAGTACTTC.

V usage is TRBV7-8 and J usage is TRBJ1-4; a weak D match, TRBD1 (6 bases). The CDR3 loop spans 15 amino acids. V was cut by 1 base and J by 10 bases, with 16 bases left in between. CDR1 and CDR2 from the germline V gene are SGHVS and FQNEAQ. The CDR3 region is CASSLEGTGKGKLFF. The CDR3 nucleotides are TGTGCCAGCAGCTTAGAGGGAACAGGGAAGGGAAAACTGTTTTTT.

The chain has TRBV7-8 and TRBJ2-1; 8 nucleotides match TRBD2. In germline, CDR1 is SGHVS, CDR2 FQNEAQ. J gave up 7 bases and V 1 base, and 12 bases lay outside the gene matches. The CDR3 is 17 residues long. This CDR3 reads CASSLVLSGLGRNEQFF. DNA for the CDR3: TGTGCCAGCAGCTTAGTCCTCTCGGGACTAGGGCGGAATGAGCAGTTCTTC.